The rows below give T cell receptor beta chains drawn from one sample of a study of T cell responses to AZD1222 COVID-19 vaccine. The data were produced by immunoSEQ multiplex PCR, yet TCRdb's version contains in-frame clones alone and is incomplete. The sample lists around 140,000 clones; about nine tenths were seen once. The sequenced sample was peripheral blood, obtained on day 0 of AZD1222 vaccination. The source is an adult in good health. Each CDR3 is given with its conserved first and last residue. The order of the fields is D gene, V gene, CDR3 length, clone size, CDR3 protein. A D gene is named only where the DNA matches it firmly. Clone size is given for some rows only: seen once, a few or many times, or a class if the clone is expanded.

D gene: TRBD1
V gene: TRBV28
CDR3 length: 15
clone size: -
CDR3 protein: CASSTGGPSNQPQHF

D gene: TRBD1
V gene: TRBV24-1
CDR3 length: 15
clone size: -
CDR3 protein: CATSGTGGGTDTQYF

D gene: -
V gene: TRBV9
CDR3 length: 15
clone size: -
CDR3 protein: CASSVDGVSTDTQYF

D gene: -
V gene: TRBV7-6
CDR3 length: 14
clone size: -
CDR3 protein: CASSLEAGNEKLFF

D gene: -
V gene: TRBV5-6
CDR3 length: 16
clone size: -
CDR3 protein: CASSPAGARLSDEQFF

D gene: -
V gene: TRBV3-1/TRBV3-2
CDR3 length: 14
clone size: -
CDR3 protein: CASSQGAANTEAFF

D gene: TRBD1
V gene: TRBV7-9
CDR3 length: 16
clone size: -
CDR3 protein: CASSLAGTGLTGELFF

D gene: TRBD1
V gene: TRBV6-2/TRBV6-3
CDR3 length: 15
clone size: many
CDR3 protein: CASSYYGQGAAEAFF

D gene: -
V gene: TRBV5-1
CDR3 length: 13
clone size: -
CDR3 protein: CASSAPARTEAFF

D gene: -
V gene: TRBV6-5
CDR3 length: 11
clone size: -
CDR3 protein: CASSHTDTQYF

D gene: TRBD1
V gene: TRBV10-1
CDR3 length: 16
clone size: -
CDR3 protein: CASSPTGASDTGELFF

D gene: -
V gene: TRBV19
CDR3 length: 11
clone size: -
CDR3 protein: CASSWDYGYTF

D gene: -
V gene: TRBV6-5
CDR3 length: 16
clone size: -
CDR3 protein: CASSYSTGSSGNTIYF

D gene: TRBD2
V gene: TRBV5-4
CDR3 length: 16
clone size: -
CDR3 protein: CASSRLAGEGYNEQFF

D gene: TRBD1
V gene: TRBV25-1
CDR3 length: 16
clone size: few
CDR3 protein: CASSDLTGLVGGELFF

D gene: -
V gene: TRBV5-8
CDR3 length: 15
clone size: -
CDR3 protein: CASSLGIYSNQPQHF

D gene: TRBD2
V gene: TRBV20-1
CDR3 length: 16
clone size: -
CDR3 protein: CSASRLAGGDGETQYF

D gene: -
V gene: TRBV27
CDR3 length: 14
clone size: -
CDR3 protein: CASSPGFQAGELFF

D gene: -
V gene: TRBV18
CDR3 length: 15
clone size: -
CDR3 protein: CASSPGAGITGELFF

D gene: -
V gene: TRBV5-1
CDR3 length: 15
clone size: few
CDR3 protein: CASSLAGTEKETQYF

D gene: TRBD1
V gene: TRBV5-4
CDR3 length: 14
clone size: -
CDR3 protein: CASSRDRENTEAFF

D gene: -
V gene: TRBV5-1
CDR3 length: 19
clone size: -
CDR3 protein: CASSLHTVRVEPNTGELFF

D gene: -
V gene: TRBV10-2
CDR3 length: 14
clone size: -
CDR3 protein: CASSESQGAQPQHF

D gene: -
V gene: TRBV10-1
CDR3 length: 14
clone size: -
CDR3 protein: CASSKSRTGNEQFF

D gene: TRBD1
V gene: TRBV7-9
CDR3 length: 15
clone size: many
CDR3 protein: CASSRTGAGDQPQHF

D gene: TRBD2
V gene: TRBV5-6
CDR3 length: 14
clone size: once
CDR3 protein: CASSLASGGETQYF

D gene: -
V gene: TRBV4-1
CDR3 length: 15
clone size: -
CDR3 protein: CASSQGAGATYEQYF

D gene: -
V gene: TRBV4-2
CDR3 length: 14
clone size: -
CDR3 protein: CASSQDSGNQPQHF

D gene: -
V gene: TRBV24-1
CDR3 length: 17
clone size: -
CDR3 protein: CATSDLQVSSYNSPLHF

D gene: TRBD1
V gene: TRBV18
CDR3 length: 17
clone size: -
CDR3 protein: CASSPKGWGQGNQPQHF

D gene: TRBD1
V gene: TRBV13
CDR3 length: 16
clone size: -
CDR3 protein: CASSARTGGQNTEAFF

D gene: TRBD2
V gene: TRBV7-2
CDR3 length: 15
clone size: once
CDR3 protein: CASRAEAGGTDTQYF

D gene: TRBD1
V gene: TRBV5-6
CDR3 length: 13
clone size: medium-sized
CDR3 protein: CASSHGQDHEQYF

D gene: -
V gene: TRBV28
CDR3 length: 17
clone size: -
CDR3 protein: CASRSNYGGAVNTEAFF

D gene: TRBD2
V gene: TRBV2
CDR3 length: 14
clone size: -
CDR3 protein: CASSGLRGEETQYF

D gene: -
V gene: TRBV27
CDR3 length: 14
clone size: -
CDR3 protein: CASSDSPSPYEQYF

D gene: TRBD1
V gene: TRBV11-1
CDR3 length: 16
clone size: once
CDR3 protein: CASSGRQGADADTQYF

D gene: -
V gene: TRBV6-2/TRBV6-3
CDR3 length: 13
clone size: once
CDR3 protein: CASSYPNQETQYF

D gene: -
V gene: TRBV28
CDR3 length: 14
clone size: -
CDR3 protein: CASSLRQYNNEQFF

D gene: TRBD2
V gene: TRBV30
CDR3 length: 16
clone size: -
CDR3 protein: CAWSGTSGPSRNEQFF

D gene: TRBD1
V gene: TRBV7-8
CDR3 length: 16
clone size: few
CDR3 protein: CASSLGSAGQGNTIYF

D gene: -
V gene: TRBV2
CDR3 length: 15
clone size: -
CDR3 protein: CASIHDMRQIYGYTF

D gene: -
V gene: TRBV2
CDR3 length: 14
clone size: -
CDR3 protein: CASSEQGSLDGYTF

D gene: -
V gene: TRBV4-1
CDR3 length: 15
clone size: -
CDR3 protein: CASSQGQLFNYGYTF

D gene: TRBD1
V gene: TRBV27
CDR3 length: 17
clone size: -
CDR3 protein: CASSLSGTGGVGTEAFF

D gene: -
V gene: TRBV24-1
CDR3 length: 14
clone size: -
CDR3 protein: CATSDAAPSYEQYF

D gene: -
V gene: TRBV7-8
CDR3 length: 14
clone size: once
CDR3 protein: CASSSLMWGETQYF

D gene: -
V gene: TRBV7-2
CDR3 length: 16
clone size: -
CDR3 protein: CASSLDNRVPGNTIYF

D gene: TRBD2
V gene: TRBV6-2/TRBV6-3
CDR3 length: 15
clone size: -
CDR3 protein: CASSLLAGGPDTQYF